This note documents a single T cell receptor (beta chain) sequence. TCRdb reprocessed the 5' RACE reads and keeps a single row for each CDR3 protein, giving no DNA. The ten most abundant clones cover around 5.3% of a sample with 350,000 to 450,000 distinct CDR3 sequences. The sample is drawn from a study of T cells expressing NK-cell markers. Germline values: CDR1 KGHSH, CDR2 LQKENI. The CDR3 consists of 17 residues. Sequenced material: blood T cells: a sorted CD56 or NKG2C T cell subset, CD4+ or CD8+ T cells, or bulk PBMC T cells (not recorded which). The receptor comes from a man between 18 and 69 years old in good health. This chain joins TRBV18 and TRBJ2-6. This CDR3 reads CASSPRGTISGANVLTF. Using reference TRBV18 and TRBJ2-6 for the parts outside the CDR3, the full variable domain is NAGVMQNPRHLVRRRGQEARLRCSPMKGHSHVYWYRQLPEEGLKFMVYLQKENIIDESGMPKERFSAEFPKEGPSILRIQQVVRGDSAAYFCASSPRGTISGANVLTFGAGSRLTVL.